This T cell receptor (beta chain) was sequenced in a study of blood T cell dynamics during melanoma immunotherapy. Time point indicated: week 3, after first cycle of checkpoint inhibitor. Assay used: immunoSEQ multiplex PCR; TCRdb lists only in-frame clones, some missing. This sample has about 6,300 clones, with over 75% found just once. The sequences come from blood, collected from a patient treated with checkpoint blockade. This TCR came from a human donor with melanoma.

The CDR3 sequence is CASSLGPGVSTDTQYF. CDR3 in DNA: TGTGCCAGCAGCTTGGGTCCGGGGGTCAGCACAGATACGCAGTATTTT. J is TRBJ2-3 and V is TRBV5-6, with D perhaps TRBD2 (6 bases). The CDR3 is 16 residues long. Germline V gives CDR1 SGHDT, CDR2 YYEEEE. Trimming took 0 bases from V and 0 from J, leaving 11 bases between them.